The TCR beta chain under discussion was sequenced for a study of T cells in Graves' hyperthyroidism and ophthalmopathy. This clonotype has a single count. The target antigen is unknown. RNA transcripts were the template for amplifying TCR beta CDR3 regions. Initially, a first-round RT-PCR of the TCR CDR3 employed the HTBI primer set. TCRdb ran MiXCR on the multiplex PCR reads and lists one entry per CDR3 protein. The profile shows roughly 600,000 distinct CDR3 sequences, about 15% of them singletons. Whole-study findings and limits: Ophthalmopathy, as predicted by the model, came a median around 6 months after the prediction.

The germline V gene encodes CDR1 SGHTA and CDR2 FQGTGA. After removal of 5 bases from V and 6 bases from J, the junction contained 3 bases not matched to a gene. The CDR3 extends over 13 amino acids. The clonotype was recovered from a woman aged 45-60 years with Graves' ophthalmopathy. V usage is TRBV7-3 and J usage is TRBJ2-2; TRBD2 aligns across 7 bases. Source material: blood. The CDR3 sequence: CASSPAGAGELFF. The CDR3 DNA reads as TGTGCCAGCAGCCCGGCGGGAGCCGGGGAGCTGTTTTTT.